Below are 30 T cell receptor beta chains sequenced from a single sample in a study of beta chain features in type 1 diabetes. Reverse transcription of all isolated RNA meant that expressed TCRB transcripts were sequenced. Clones were read by immunoSEQ multiplex PCR, and TCRdb kept only the in-frame ones, dropping some. The sample contains roughly 150,000 clones, approximately 10% of which appear only once. What these receptors recognize is not known. Whole-study results and caveats: Type 1 diabetes patients had moderately but significantly shorter TCRB CDR3s in all four CD4+ subsets.

Sequencing was performed on central memory CD4+ T cells from blood. Receptors originate from a man under 40 with type 1 diabetes.

The chain employs TRBV2 and TRBJ2-1; D might be TRBD1 (6 bases). Germline V gene sequence: CDR1 SNHLY, CDR2 FYNNEI. CDR3 length: 12 amino acids. Trimming shortened V by 8 bases and J by 6 bases, and 11 bases separated the two germline ends. The DNA for the CDR3 is TGTGCCAGCGGCGGACAGACCAATGAGCAGTTCTTC. Its translation is CASGGQTNEQFF.

This clone is a singleton in its sample. The rearrangement uses TRBV4-3 and TRBJ2-2; 10 bases are a match to TRBD1. J gave up 3 bases and V 2 bases, and 6 bases lay outside the gene matches. Germline V gene sequence: CDR1 LGHNA, CDR2 YSLEER. CDR3 length: 17 residues. CDR3 sequence: CASSQRRQGAYTGELFF. The CDR3 DNA reads TGCGCCAGCAGCCAACGTCGACAGGGGGCTTACACCGGGGAGCTGTTTTTT.

This sequence joins TRBV29-1 and TRBJ2-5; D is possibly TRBD2 (6 bases). CDR1 and CDR2 (germline): SQVTM, ANQGSEA. This CDR3 contains 18 residues. V lost 4 bases and J lost 5, with 29 bases in between. CDR3 coding DNA: TGCAGCGTTGTTTCTTGGTCTCGGGAGATCATGGAGAAGGAGACCCAGTACTTC. Translated, it gives CSVVSWSREIMEKETQYF.

The V call is TRBV7-3, the J call TRBJ1-1, with no clear D. This CDR3 is 13 amino acids long. CDR1 is SGHTA, CDR2 FQGTGA, per germline. V lost 8 bases, J lost 0 bases, and 10 bases lay in between. As DNA, the CDR3 is TGTGCCAGCGGTGCGGGGATGAACACTGAAGCTTTCTTT. It yields the protein CASGAGMNTEAFF.

The chain has TRBV28 and TRBJ1-5, with TRBD1 as a possible D gene (6 bases). CDR1 and CDR2 from the germline V gene are MDHEN and SYDVKM. The CDR3 is made up of 14 amino acids. The V end was cut by 4 bases, the J end by 3 bases, with 10 bases between. The CDR3 coding sequence is TGTGCCAGCAGTTATGGACAGATCAATCAGCCCCAGCATTTT. The encoded protein is CASSYGQINQPQHF.

On this clone: Other DNA sequences in the same sample also yield this CDR3. This chain connects TRBV2 to TRBJ2-1, with D possibly matching TRBD1 (5 bases). This CDR3 spans 15 amino acids. Trimming pared 3 bases from V and 1 base from J, leaving 10 bases between. Germline V gene sequence: CDR1 SNHLY, CDR2 FYNNEI. CDR3 DNA: TGTGCCAGCAGTGACGAGTCAGGGTCCTACAATGAGCAGTTCTTC. Amino acid sequence: CASSDESGSYNEQFF.

The chain couples TRBV25-1 to TRBJ1-4; TRBD1 might be the D (6 bases). The V end was cut by 3 bases, the J end by 8 bases, with 13 bases between. Germline-derived CDR1 and CDR2 are MGHDK and SYGVNS. The CDR3 consists of 14 residues. The CDR3 region is CASSEHRDGEKLFF. CDR3 DNA: TGTGCCAGCAGTGAGCACAGGGATGGGGAAAAACTGTTTTTT.

The chain links TRBV18 to TRBJ1-1; D may be TRBD1 (6 bases). Per the germline V gene, CDR1 is KGHSH and CDR2 is LQKENI. The CDR3 spans 13 residues. Trimming pared 1 base from V and 4 bases from J, leaving 7 bases between. CDR3 residues: CASSPQQGTEAFF. Written as DNA, the CDR3 is TGTGCCAGCTCACCACAACAGGGCACTGAAGCTTTCTTT.

The rearrangement uses TRBV2 and TRBJ1-1, with D maybe TRBD1 (5 bases). The CDR3 length is 14 residues. Between the trimmed V and J ends, which lost 8 bases and 8 bases, there was a span of 21 bases. CDR1 and CDR2 from the germline V gene are SNHLY and FYNNEI. DNA of the CDR3: TGTGCCAGCGGAGAACGGCAGGGAAGCGCCGAAGCTTTCTTT. Translated: CASGERQGSAEAFF.

The chain is built from TRBV27 and TRBJ2-1; TRBD2 matches 11 bases. V was pared by 2 bases and J by 4 bases, with 4 bases of the junction left unmatched. Germline V gene sequence: CDR1 MNHEY, CDR2 SMNVEV (reference sequence). The CDR3 runs 16 residues. The CDR3 bases are TGTGCCAGCAGTTTAGGTACTAGCGGGGGTTACAATGAGCAGTTCTTC. Amino acids: CASSLGTSGGYNEQFF.

V gene TRBV21-1 combines with J gene TRBJ2-6; TRBD1, as called in the table, went unchecked against the DNA. TRBV21-1 is listed as a pseudogene. The CDR3 spans 18 residues. CDR3 amino acids: CASSPQGGRTSGANVLTF. CDR3 DNA: TGTGCCAGCAGCCCCCAGGGGGGACGGACGTCTGGGGCCAACGTCCTGACTTTC.

This clone was recorded a few times. CDR3 protein: CASIGRTSGRGNEQFF. The CDR3 DNA reads TGTGCCAGCATTGGGAGGACTAGCGGGAGAGGCAATGAGCAGTTCTTC. The chain couples TRBV7-2 to TRBJ2-1, with 13 bases that match TRBD2. Trimming took 7 bases from V and 6 from J; bases not matched to a gene: 9. The CDR3 is made up of 16 amino acids. CDR1 and CDR2 from the germline V gene are SGHTA and FQGNSA.

In its sample, this clone was seen a few times. The chain links TRBV7-2 to TRBJ2-1, with TRBD2 matching over 11 bases. Germline V lookup: CDR1 SGHTA, CDR2 FQGNSA. The CDR3 runs 13 residues. The V and J ends lost 5 bases and 7 bases, in that order; junction bases with no gene match: 1. CDR3 in amino acids: CASSRTSGNEQFF. For the CDR3, the DNA is TGTGCCAGCAGCAGGACTAGCGGGAATGAGCAGTTCTTC.

This clone appeared a few times. The chain links TRBV7-2 to TRBJ1-4; possible D gene TRBD1, 6 bases. Germline CDR1 is SGHTA and CDR2 is FQGNSA. Trimming left V 5 bases short and J 8 bases short, with 15 bases between. The CDR3 has 14 residues. In DNA, the CDR3 is TGTGCCAGCAGCGTCGGGGGGGCGGGAGAAAAACTGTTTTTT. Its protein is CASSVGGAGEKLFF.

This clone has a handful of counts. This sequence joins TRBV5-5 and TRBJ2-7; D is unclear. The CDR3 spans 14 residues. Per the germline V gene, CDR1 is SGHKS and CDR2 is YYEKEE (reference sequence). V gave up 1 base and J gave up 2 bases, with 10 bases separating them. The CDR3 loop reads CASSLRYLTYEQYF. CDR3 coding DNA: TGTGCCAGCAGCTTGCGGTATCTTACCTACGAGCAGTACTTC.

This clone has just a few counts. The V gene is TRBV20-1, the J gene TRBJ2-5; perhaps TRBD1 as D (5 bases). CDR1 and CDR2 from the germline V gene are DFQATT and SNEGSKA (reference sequence). V lost 8 bases and J lost 1, with 8 bases in between. The CDR3 totals 11 residues. CDR3 bases: TGCAGTACGACAGCCCAAGAGACCCAGTACTTC. As protein: CSTTAQETQYF.

The rearrangement links TRBV19 to TRBJ2-7; 12 bases are shared with TRBD2. CDR1 LNHDA and CDR2 SQIVND come from the germline V gene (reference sequence). The length of the CDR3 is 16 residues. Unmatched junction bases numbered 7, after V lost 2 bases and J lost 5 bases. CDR3 nucleotides: TGTGCCAGTAGTATATCCGCTAGCGGGAGGGCCAACGAGCAGTACTTC. Amino acid sequence: CASSISASGRANEQYF.

The rearrangement joins TRBV28 to TRBJ2-3, with TRBD2 as a possible D gene (5 bases). This CDR3 contains 15 residues. Germline CDR1 is MDHEN and CDR2 is SYDVKM. With 6 bases removed from V and 2 bases from J, the gap between germline ends came to 15 bases. The CDR3 region has the DNA TGTGCCAGCAGGGGAGTGCAGTCTTACACAGATACGCAGTATTTT. It codes for CASRGVQSYTDTQYF.

This clone was counted between two and nine times. This chain joins TRBV9 and TRBJ2-3; a weak D match, TRBD2 (6 bases). The V gene lost 0 bases and the J gene lost 2 bases, with 13 bases spanning the gap. In germline, CDR1 is SGDLS, CDR2 YYNGEE. CDR3 length: 16 residues. The CDR3 DNA sequence: TGTGCCAGCAGCGTAGAAGGTAGCGGTTTCACAGATACGCAGTATTTT. This gives the protein CASSVEGSGFTDTQYF.

This clone turned up a few times. This chain connects TRBV6-5 to TRBJ1-2, with TRBD1 as a possible D gene (5 bases). CDR1 and CDR2 (germline): MNHEY, SVGAGI. CDR3 length: 12 residues. V shed 5 bases and J shed 5 bases, with 9 bases lying between them. The CDR3 loop is CASSTRQYGYTF. The CDR3 DNA reads TGTGCCAGCAGTACTCGACAGTATGGCTACACCTTC.

The chain is built from TRBV25-1 and TRBJ2-7; D is possibly TRBD1 (5 bases). This CDR3 is 12 amino acids long. Per germline, CDR1 MGHDK and CDR2 SYGVNS. V was shortened by 6 bases and J by 3 bases, with 9 bases between the two germline ends. This chain's CDR3 is CASSRDVYEQYF. The CDR3 nucleotides read TGTGCCAGCAGCAGGGATGTCTACGAGCAGTACTTC.

The chain has TRBV5-1 and TRBJ1-1; tentatively, D is TRBD1 (6 bases). V was clipped by 4 bases and J by 8 bases, with 21 bases between them. This CDR3 contains 15 residues. The germline CDR1 and CDR2 sequences are SGHRS and YFSETQ. The CDR3 spells CASSPQGQGISEAFF. In DNA, the CDR3 is TGCGCCAGCAGCCCCCAGGGTCAGGGGATTTCGGAAGCTTTCTTT.

The chain has TRBV18 and TRBJ2-7, with TRBD2 identical over 7 bases. Germline V gives CDR1 KGHSH, CDR2 LQKENI. Trimming at V came to 4 bases and at J to 6 bases, leaving 3 bases not matched to a gene. This CDR3 is 12 amino acids long. This chain's CDR3 is CASSRDYGEQYF. The DNA for the CDR3 is TGTGCCAGCTCACGGGACTATGGCGAGCAGTACTTC.

The J gene is TRBJ2-1, the V gene TRBV10-3; D is perhaps TRBD2 (6 bases). V lost 6 bases and J lost 7, with 22 bases in between. Germline V gives CDR1 ENHRY, CDR2 SYGVKD. The CDR3 has 16 residues. CDR3 in amino acids: CAIRPSTARGSNEQFF. DNA of the CDR3: TGTGCCATCAGACCCTCGACCGCCCGGGGGTCGAATGAGCAGTTCTTC.

This clone turned up a few times. The chain is built from TRBV7-2 and TRBJ2-5; tentatively, D is TRBD1 (5 bases). Deletions cut 4 bases from V and 3 bases from J, with 15 bases between. The germline V gene encodes CDR1 SGHTA and CDR2 FQGNSA. The CDR3 runs to 15 residues. CDR3 DNA: TGTGCCAGCAGCTCCCTCGGGCAGGGAAAAGAGACCCAGTACTTC. Protein sequence: CASSSLGQGKETQYF.

The rearrangement links TRBV19 to TRBJ1-5; TRBD1 agrees at 10 bases. Germline values: CDR1 LNHDA, CDR2 SQIVND (reference sequence). CDR3 size: 15 residues. The ends lost 6 bases at V and 2 bases at J; junction bases unmatched: 4. The CDR3 sequence is CASSRDRGGNQPQHF. CDR3 DNA sequence: TGTGCCAGTAGCCGGGACAGGGGTGGCAATCAGCCCCAGCATTTT.

The chain links TRBV14 to TRBJ2-1; D remains ambiguous. Trimming pared 7 bases from V and 7 bases from J, leaving 14 bases between. CDR1 and CDR2 (germline): SGHDN, FVKESK. This CDR3 spans 13 amino acids. As DNA, the CDR3 is TGTGCCAGCACCAGCGCCTTAGGTAATGAGCAGTTCTTC. As protein: CASTSALGNEQFF.

The chain links TRBV4-3 to TRBJ1-5, with D unclear. V was clipped by 3 bases and J by 4 bases, with 10 bases between them. This CDR3 has 14 residues. Germline V gene lookup returns CDR1 LGHNA and CDR2 YSLEER. CDR3 bases: TGCGCCAGCAGCCAGAGAGCGGGGAATCAGCCCCAGCATTTT. This gives the protein CASSQRAGNQPQHF.

In its sample, this clone was seen a few times. The rearrangement links TRBV2 to TRBJ1-5; unclear D gene. V was pared by 4 bases and J by 1 base, with 8 bases between. CDR3 length: 14 amino acids. The germline gives CDR1 SNHLY, CDR2 FYNNEI. CDR3 loop: CASSGLMSNQPQHF. The CDR3 nucleotides are TGTGCCAGCAGTGGCCTAATGAGCAATCAGCCCCAGCATTTT.

This clone was seen a handful of times. The chain joins TRBV5-4 to TRBJ1-1; D uncertain. The CDR3 is made up of 13 amino acids. The germline CDR1 and CDR2 sequences are SGHNT and YYREEE (reference sequence). With 6 bases removed from V and 4 bases from J, the gap between germline ends came to 13 bases. This CDR3 reads CASTLPRSTEAFF. CDR3 nucleotides: TGTGCCAGCACCCTCCCCCGGAGCACTGAAGCTTTCTTT. Together with reference TRBV5-4 and TRBJ1-1, the CDR3 gives the full variable domain: ETGVTQSPTHLIKTRGQQVTLRCSSQSGHNTVSWYQQALGQGPQFIFQYYREEENGRGNFPPRFSGLQFPNYSSELNVNALELDDSALYLCASTLPRSTEAFFGQGTRLTVV.